A selection of T cell receptor beta chains follows, all from one sample in a study of T cell changes during pregnancy in multiple sclerosis. Clones were read by immunoSEQ multiplex PCR, and TCRdb kept only the in-frame ones, dropping some. The table records about 61,000 clones, about nine tenths of them present only once. Material: peripheral blood, obtained in the first trimester of pregnancy. These receptor sequences come from a female donor in good health, enrolled as a control in a pregnancy study. CDR3s include the opening cysteine and the closing phenylalanine or tryptophan. Fields, in order: V gene, D gene, J gene, clone size, CDR3 length, CDR3 protein, CDR3 DNA. D genes are given only for firm matches. Clone size appears in some rows only: once, few, many, or a class for an expanded clone.

TRBV4-1	TRBD1	TRBJ2-1	few	16	CASSQAGQGSYNEQFF	TGCGCCAGCAGCCAAGCGGGACAGGGGTCCTACAATGAGCAGTTCTTC
TRBV16	TRBD1	TRBJ1-1	.	16	CASSPPRDRMGTEAFF	TGTGCCAGCAGCCCTCCCCGGGACAGGATGGGCACTGAAGCTTTCTTT
TRBV5-6	.	TRBJ2-3	once	15	CASSLRGGAQDTQYF	TGTGCCAGCAGCTTGAGAGGAGGTGCCCAGGATACGCAGTATTTT
TRBV5-1	.	TRBJ1-1	.	17	CASRFLHDVYSDTEAFF	TGCGCCAGCAGATTCCTCCACGATGTGTATTCAGACACTGAAGCTTTCTTT
TRBV10-3	TRBD2	TRBJ2-3	.	16	CAISDGLVVGTDTQYF	TGTGCCATCAGTGATGGACTAGTAGTGGGCACAGATACGCAGTATTTT
TRBV5-6	TRBD2	TRBJ2-3	.	16	CASSALAGGAVNTQYF	TGTGCCAGCAGCGCCTTAGCGGGGGGGGCCGTCAATACGCAGTATTTT
TRBV19	.	TRBJ2-2	.	13	CASTGLNTGELFF	TGTGCCAGTACAGGGCTAAACACCGGGGAGCTGTTTTTT
TRBV19	.	TRBJ2-3	.	15	CASSSNGVSRDTQYF	TGTGCCAGTAGTAGTAACGGGGTGTCTCGAGATACGCAGTATTTT
TRBV4-1	TRBD2	TRBJ2-7	many	17	CASSQHSSSGATYEQYF	TGCGCCAGCAGCCAACATTCCTCTAGCGGGGCGACCTACGAGCAGTACTTC
TRBV28	.	TRBJ2-2	.	11	CASSTTGELFF	TGTGCCAGCAGCACTACCGGGGAGCTGTTTTTT
TRBV7-2	.	TRBJ1-1	.	13	CASSLTSRVQAFF	TGTGCCAGCAGCTTAACCTCCAGGGTGCAAGCTTTCTTT
TRBV7-2	.	TRBJ1-2	.	14	CASSFTGFDYGYTF	TGTGCCAGCAGTTTTACAGGATTTGACTATGGCTACACCTTC
TRBV6-1	.	TRBJ1-2	.	11	CASSPDRGYTF	TGTGCCAGCAGCCCTGATCGGGGCTACACCTTC
TRBV10-2	TRBD2	TRBJ2-5	.	14	CASKGTSEQETQYF	TGCGCCAGCAAGGGGACTAGCGAACAAGAGACCCAGTACTTC
TRBV11-2	.	TRBJ2-7	.	13	CASSLEETGEQYF	TGTGCCAGCAGCTTAGAGGAGACAGGCGAGCAGTACTTC
TRBV2	.	TRBJ2-1	.	15	CASSDSAGDYNEQFF	TGTGCCAGCAGCGATTCCGCCGGGGACTACAATGAGCAGTTCTTC
TRBV5-6	TRBD2	TRBJ2-1	.	15	CASASRDYYYNEQFF	TGTGCCAGCGCCTCCCGGGACTACTATTACAATGAGCAGTTCTTC
TRBV18	TRBD1	TRBJ1-2	.	15	CASSPSTGGVYGYTF	TGTGCCAGCTCACCATCGACAGGGGGAGTCTATGGCTACACCTTC
TRBV6-4	TRBD1	TRBJ1-6	.	14	CASSATGGNSPLHF	TGTGCCAGCAGTGCTACAGGGGGCAATTCACCCCTCCACTTT
TRBV19	.	TRBJ1-2	.	14	CASSIETGQYGYTF	TGTGCCAGTAGTATCGAGACCGGACAATATGGCTACACCTTC
TRBV6-1	TRBD1	TRBJ1-5	.	19	CASSEAPGQGAYRNQPQHF	TGTGCCAGCAGTGAAGCACCGGGACAGGGGGCTTATAGGAATCAGCCCCAGCATTTT
TRBV7-9	.	TRBJ2-7	.	13	CASSFGGPYEQYF	TGTGCCAGCAGCTTCGGGGGTCCCTACGAGCAGTACTTC
TRBV16	.	TRBJ1-5	.	17	CASSLSPPGLSNQPQHF	TGTGCCAGCAGCCTTTCCCCCCCCGGGTTGAGCAATCAGCCCCAGCATTTT
TRBV4-2	.	TRBJ1-2	.	15	CASSQLAGAENGYTF	TGTGCCAGCAGCCAGTTGGCAGGGGCGGAAAATGGCTACACCTTC
TRBV27	TRBD2	TRBJ2-7	.	16	CASSSPLAGGPGEQYF	TGTGCCAGCAGCTCCCCACTAGCGGGAGGGCCGGGGGAGCAGTACTTC
TRBV10-1	.	TRBJ2-6	.	16	CASSRIAQSRANVLTF	TGCGCCAGCAGTCGCATCGCACAAAGTCGGGCCAACGTCCTGACTTTC
TRBV7-3	TRBD1	TRBJ1-1	.	14	CASSSGQGRAEAFF	TGTGCCAGCAGCTCAGGACAGGGGAGGGCTGAAGCTTTCTTT
TRBV7-9	.	TRBJ2-7	.	12	CASSLSGNEQYF	TGTGCCAGCAGCTTATCGGGGAACGAGCAGTACTTC
TRBV10-3	TRBD1	TRBJ2-7	.	16	CAISGPPGTGTYEQYF	TGTGCCATCAGTGGCCCGCCGGGGACAGGGACCTACGAGCAGTACTTC
TRBV29-1	.	TRBJ2-7	.	13	CSVVQGTGYEQYF	TGCAGCGTTGTTCAGGGAACGGGCTACGAGCAGTACTTC
TRBV19	.	TRBJ2-2	.	14	CASSMARDTGELFF	TGTGCCAGTAGTATGGCCAGGGACACCGGGGAGCTGTTTTTT
TRBV5-1	.	TRBJ2-7	.	16	CASTYAPGKVSNEQYF	TGCGCCAGCACTTACGCTCCAGGGAAGGTGTCCAACGAGCAGTACTTC
TRBV4-2	TRBD1	TRBJ2-3	.	17	CASSQDPTGRRTDTQYF	TGTGCCAGCAGCCAAGATCCGACAGGGCGCCGCACAGATACGCAGTATTTT
TRBV29-1	.	TRBJ1-4	.	13	CSVRNRDNEKLFF	TGCAGCGTCAGAAACAGGGATAATGAAAAACTGTTTTTT
TRBV7-2	.	TRBJ2-1	.	13	CASSLGLHNEQFF	TGTGCCAGCAGCTTAGGACTACACAATGAGCAGTTCTTC
TRBV29-1	.	TRBJ1-2	few	12	CSVVDTNYGYTF	TGCAGCGTTGTTGACACGAACTATGGCTACACCTTC
TRBV5-4	TRBD2	TRBJ2-1	.	14	CASENSGRANEQFF	TGTGCCAGCGAAAATAGCGGGAGGGCCAATGAGCAGTTCTTC
TRBV7-9	.	TRBJ1-1	.	13	CASSSKPGVGAFF	TGTGCCAGCAGCTCAAAACCAGGGGTAGGAGCTTTCTTT
TRBV6-5	TRBD1	TRBJ2-5	.	14	CASSPLTGEETQYF	TGTGCCAGCAGTCCGCTGACAGGGGAAGAGACCCAGTACTTC
TRBV5-4	TRBD1	TRBJ1-6	.	17	CASSLDAQTGVDSPLHF	TGTGCCAGCAGCTTGGATGCCCAGACAGGGGTTGATTCACCCCTCCACTTT
TRBV30	.	TRBJ1-1	.	13	CAWKRIGGTEAFF	TGTGCCTGGAAACGGATAGGCGGGACTGAAGCTTTCTTT
TRBV5-8	.	TRBJ2-7	.	15	CASSTTRQVGNEQYF	TGTGCCAGCAGCACCACCCGACAGGTTGGGAACGAGCAGTACTTC
TRBV7-8	TRBD1	TRBJ1-1	.	15	CASSEGAGANTEAFF	TGTGCCAGCAGCGAGGGGGCAGGGGCGAACACTGAAGCTTTCTTT
TRBV27	.	TRBJ1-5	few	13	CASSPQGPWAQHF	TGTGCCAGCAGTCCTCAGGGGCCCTGGGCCCAGCATTTT
TRBV6-6	.	TRBJ1-1	few	11	CASGPNTEAFF	TGTGCCAGCGGGCCAAACACTGAAGCTTTCTTT
TRBV19	TRBD2	TRBJ2-5	once	15	CASSTLAGQQETQYF	TGTGCCAGTAGTACGTTAGCGGGGCAGCAAGAGACCCAGTACTTC
TRBV7-9	.	TRBJ2-7	.	17	CASSFAFDQGSKYEQYF	TGTGCCAGCAGCTTCGCCTTTGATCAGGGATCTAAGTACGAGCAGTACTTC
TRBV6-5	.	TRBJ1-4	.	14	CASSYRRANEKLFF	TGTGCCAGCAGTTATCGCCGGGCTAATGAAAAACTGTTTTTT
TRBV6-5	.	TRBJ2-1	few	13	CASSYPVRRGEFF	TGTGCCAGCAGTTACCCCGTAAGACGAGGAGAGTTCTTC
TRBV28	.	TRBJ2-3	.	16	CASSLGWRVGADTQYF	TGTGCCAGCAGCTTGGGGTGGCGGGTCGGGGCAGATACGCAGTATTTT
TRBV11-3	TRBD2	TRBJ2-1	.	15	CASSLVGTIHNEQFF	TGTGCCAGCAGCTTAGTAGGGACTATCCACAATGAGCAGTTCTTC
TRBV25-1	.	TRBJ1-2	.	13	CASSHSNGYGYTF	TGTGCCAGCAGTCACTCCAATGGCTATGGCTACACCTTC
TRBV27	.	TRBJ1-5	.	17	CASSLTGGGFLNQPQHF	TGTGCCAGCAGTTTAACGGGTGGGGGGTTCTTAAATCAGCCCCAGCATTTT